This record concerns one T cell receptor (beta chain) sequence. The antigen is not known. The record originates from a study of immune cell composition in non-small cell lung cancer. Study outcomes and limitations: Squamous carcinomas (approximately 80%) more often had tumour-associated clones >0.5% than adenocarcinomas (around 33%). Top 10 clone scores and clonality were higher in squamous than adenocarcinoma.

Profiling relied on immunoSEQ multiplex PCR, and the TCRdb table lists in-frame clones only, not all of them. The profile covers more than 900 clones, with roughly 80% appearing a single time and roughly 5.7% taken by the ten largest. CDR1 is SGHRS, CDR2 YFSETQ, per germline. This CDR3 spans 16 amino acids. After removal of 5 bases from V and 0 bases from J, the junction contained 6 bases not matched to a gene. The rearrangement joins TRBV5-1 to TRBJ2-2; 8 bases line up with TRBD1. Source material: lung tumor tissue. This TCR was recovered from a human donor with non-small cell lung cancer. The CDR3 DNA follows: TGCGCCAGCAGTTTGCGGGGACAGGCGAACACCGGGGAGCTGTTTTTT. It translates to CASSLRGQANTGELFF.